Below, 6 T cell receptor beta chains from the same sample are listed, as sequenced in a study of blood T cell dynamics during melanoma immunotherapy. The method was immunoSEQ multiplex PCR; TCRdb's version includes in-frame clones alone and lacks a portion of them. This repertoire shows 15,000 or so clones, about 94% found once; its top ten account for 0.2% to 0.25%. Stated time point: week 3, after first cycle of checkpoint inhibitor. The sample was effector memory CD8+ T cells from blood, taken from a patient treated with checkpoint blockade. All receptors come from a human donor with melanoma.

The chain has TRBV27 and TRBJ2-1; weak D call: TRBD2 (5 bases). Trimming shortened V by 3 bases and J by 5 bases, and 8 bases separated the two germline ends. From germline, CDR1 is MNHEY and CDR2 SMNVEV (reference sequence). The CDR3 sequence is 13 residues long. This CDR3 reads CASSFQRNNEQFF. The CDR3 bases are TGTGCCAGCAGTTTCCAGCGGAACAATGAGCAGTTCTTC.

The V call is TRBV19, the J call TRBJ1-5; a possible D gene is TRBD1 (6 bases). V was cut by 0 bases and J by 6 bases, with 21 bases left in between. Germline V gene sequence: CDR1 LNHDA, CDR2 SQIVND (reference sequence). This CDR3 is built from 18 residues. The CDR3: CASSIDPSTGGARQPQHF. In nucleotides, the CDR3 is TGTGCCAGTAGTATAGACCCGTCAACGGGGGGGGCTCGTCAGCCCCAGCATTTT.

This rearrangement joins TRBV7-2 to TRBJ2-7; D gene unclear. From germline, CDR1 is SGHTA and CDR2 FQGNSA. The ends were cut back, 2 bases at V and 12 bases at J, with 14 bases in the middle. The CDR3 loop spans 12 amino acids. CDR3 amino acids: CASSLYEVPAYF. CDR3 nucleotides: TGTGCCAGCAGCTTATATGAGGTCCCAGCGTACTTC.

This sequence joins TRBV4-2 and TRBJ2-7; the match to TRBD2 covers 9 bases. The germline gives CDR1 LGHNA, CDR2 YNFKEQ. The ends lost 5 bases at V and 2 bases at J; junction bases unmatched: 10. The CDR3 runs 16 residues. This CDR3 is CASSFRPAGGTYEQYF. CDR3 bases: TGTGCCAGCAGCTTTAGACCAGCGGGAGGAACCTACGAGCAGTACTTC.

CDR3 nucleotide sequence: TGTGCCACCCGTGGGATTAGCAATCAGCCCCAGCATTTT. Encoded protein: CATRGISNQPQHF. The chain is built from TRBV5-8 and TRBJ1-5; D remains unclear. This CDR3 has 13 amino acids. V dropped 9 bases and J dropped 0 bases, with 10 bases sitting between them. The germline V gene encodes CDR1 SGHTS and CDR2 YDEGEE.

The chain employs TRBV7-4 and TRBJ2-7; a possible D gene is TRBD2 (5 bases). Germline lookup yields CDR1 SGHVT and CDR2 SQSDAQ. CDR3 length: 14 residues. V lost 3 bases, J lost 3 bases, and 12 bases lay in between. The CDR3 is CASSFITEVYEQYF. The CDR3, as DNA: TGTGCCAGCAGCTTTATAACGGAGGTCTACGAGCAGTACTTC.